This T cell receptor (beta chain) comes out of a study of shared clonotypes between healthy human individuals. The overall study: Those who served as donors were two women and three men between the ages of 18 and 49.

This clone has a handful of counts. The antigen is undetermined. Clones were sequenced by immunoSEQ multiplex PCR, and TCRdb holds only the in-frame ones, with some missing. This sample carries about 2.1 million clones, about 93% of them seen once, and the ten largest clones take roughly 1.8%. Naive CD8 cells were CD45RO-negative, positively selected for CCR7, excluding terminally differentiated effector memory CD45RA+ cells. Notes on the study in general: Four donors had 4% to 6.5% of their naive CD4 clonotypes in common. Few donors restricted represented genetic and exposure-history diversity.

The germline V gene encodes CDR1 SEHNR and CDR2 FQNEAQ (reference sequence). The CDR3 is 13 residues long. V lost 3 bases, J lost 1 base, and 6 bases lay in between. This TCR derives from a man between 18 and 35 years old in good health. Some clones in this sample may be carry-over from other donors' samples. Sequencing was done on a sample of naive CD8+ T cells from PBMCs. The chain is built from TRBV7-9 and TRBJ1-1, with D possibly being TRBD1 (5 bases). This chain's CDR3 is CASSLTENTEAFF. The CDR3 DNA sequence: TGTGCCAGCAGCTTGACAGAGAACACTGAAGCTTTCTTT.